The present T cell receptor (beta chain) was sequenced within a study of shared clonotypes between healthy human individuals. Profiled with immunoSEQ multiplex PCR; TCRdb holds only in-frame clones, not every one. The sample consists of millions of clones, around 94% of them appearing once. The CDR3 has 18 residues. In germline, CDR1 is MRHNA, CDR2 SNTAGT. V was pared by 3 bases and J by 5 bases, with 13 bases of the junction left unmatched. The J gene is TRBJ1-6, the V gene TRBV6-4; TRBD1 aligns across 7 bases. Specimen: naive CD4+ T cells sorted from blood. Subset: CD45RA+ positively selected. This sequence was found in a young man in good health. CDR3 sequence: CASSEFTSDRLNNSPLHF. The CDR3 DNA reads TGTGCCAGCAGTGAATTTACGTCGGACAGGCTCAATAATTCACCCCTCCACTTT.